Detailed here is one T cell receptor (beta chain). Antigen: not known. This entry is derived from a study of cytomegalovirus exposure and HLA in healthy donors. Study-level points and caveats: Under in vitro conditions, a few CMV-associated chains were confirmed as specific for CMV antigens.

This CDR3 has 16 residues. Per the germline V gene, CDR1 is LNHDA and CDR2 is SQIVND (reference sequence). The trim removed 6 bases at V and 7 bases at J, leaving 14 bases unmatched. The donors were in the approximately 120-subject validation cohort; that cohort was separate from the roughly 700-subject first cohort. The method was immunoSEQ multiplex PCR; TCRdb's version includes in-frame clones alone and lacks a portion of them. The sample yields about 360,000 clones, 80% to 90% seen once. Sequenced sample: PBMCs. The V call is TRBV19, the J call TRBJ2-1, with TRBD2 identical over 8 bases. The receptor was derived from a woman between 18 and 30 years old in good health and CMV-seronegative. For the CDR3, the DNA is TGTGCCAGTAGACCCGGGACCGCGGGGGGCCTGAATGAGCAGTTCTTC. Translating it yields CASRPGTAGGLNEQFF.